This T cell receptor beta chain was captured in a study of tumor-infiltrating lymphocytes in primary liver carcinoma. The overall study: Donors had hepatocellular carcinoma or combined HCC and intrahepatic cholangiocarcinoma. Study outcomes and limitations: The study found tumor-adjacent and tumor-blood pairs overlapped less than tumor region pairs.

Production of TCR beta cDNA used around 500 ng total RNA together with a constant-region primer. Libraries covering TCR beta were generated through three nested multiplex PCR rounds (using a slightly modified ARM-PCR). Amplification in the first two PCR rounds was performed using TRBV1-TRBV30 forward primers and a C-beta reverse primer for around 11 cycles each. Via MiXCR, TCRdb re-called the multiplex PCR reads, giving one row per CDR3 protein. Here the sample spans about 92,000 distinct CDR3 sequences, roughly 70% being singletons. V gave up 6 bases and J gave up 12 bases; unmatched junction bases: 2. The CDR3 is 11 residues long. Germline V gene data show CDR1 as SNHLY and CDR2 as FYNNEI. This clonotype was counted ten times or more. Its antigen remains unknown. Co-extraction of both nucleic acids (RNA and DNA) used roughly 20-34 mg of unsorted bulk tissue. Resection treated the patients' primary liver carcinoma. The patients lived with chronic HBV infection and had not yet received any treatment.

The sample taken for sequencing was tumor-adjacent normal liver tissue. This clonotype was obtained from a man aged 35 to 55 with primary liver carcinoma and hepatitis B virus infection. This chain connects TRBV2 to TRBJ2-1, with TRBD2 identical over 10 bases. The CDR3 DNA reads TGTGCCAGCAGCTTAGCGGGAGGGCAGTTCTTC. Its translation is CASSLAGGQFF.